A single sample is the source of the 10 T cell receptor beta chains below, sequenced in a study of CD8 T cells in Susac syndrome. With random hexamers, reverse transcription was performed on about 0.5 to 1 ug of RNA. TCRdb re-derived calls from the immunoSEQ multiplex PCR reads in MiXCR, one entry per CDR3 protein. The table has some 120,000 distinct CDR3 sequences, roughly 94% seen once. Sequencing was carried out using CD4+ T cells from PBMCs. The receptors stem from a human donor with multiple sclerosis.

The rearrangement links TRBV5-4 to TRBJ2-7; 12 bases agree with TRBD1. There are 15 residues in the CDR3. Germline V lookup: CDR1 SGHNT, CDR2 YYREEE (reference sequence). The trim removed 3 bases at V and 4 bases at J, leaving 5 bases unmatched. DNA for the CDR3: TGTGCCAGCAGCTCTGAGGGACAGGGGGCTTACGAGCAGTACTTC. This translates into CASSSEGQGAYEQYF. Drawing the rest from reference TRBV5-4 and TRBJ2-7, the complete variable domain is ETGVTQSPTHLIKTRGQQVTLRCSSQSGHNTVSWYQQALGQGPQFIFQYYREEENGRGNFPPRFSGLQFPNYSSELNVNALELDDSALYLCASSSEGQGAYEQYFGPGTRLTVT.

V and J are TRBV5-6 and TRBJ1-4; 9 nucleotides agree with TRBD1. The length of the CDR3 is 14 residues. V was clipped by 6 bases and J by 8 bases; unmatched bases: 8. The germline V gene has CDR1 SGHDT and CDR2 YYEEEE. The chain's CDR3 is CASKPGQGYEKLFF. The DNA for the CDR3 is TGTGCCAGCAAGCCGGGACAGGGATACGAAAAACTGTTTTTT.

V usage is TRBV5-1 and J usage is TRBJ1-2; D is unresolved. Trimming took off 2 bases at V and 4 bases at J, with 9 bases between the two ends. CDR1 is SGHRS, CDR2 YFSETQ, per germline. This CDR3 is 13 amino acids long. CDR3 DNA sequence: TGCGCCAGCAGCTTCCAGGATAGCTATGGCTACACCTTC. The encoded protein is CASSFQDSYGYTF.

The chain carries TRBV2 and TRBJ2-7; TRBD1 might be the D (6 bases). Germline CDR1 is SNHLY and CDR2 is FYNNEI. Trimming removed 5 bases from V and 2 bases from J, with 10 bases in between. The length of the CDR3 is 13 residues. CDR3 nucleotide sequence: TGTGCCAGCAGTCTGGACAGTGCCTACGAGCAGTACTTC. It translates to CASSLDSAYEQYF.

The rearrangement joins TRBV19 to TRBJ2-3; D gene uncertain. Trimming left V 10 bases short and J 2 bases short, with 13 bases between. CDR3 length: 13 residues. In germline, CDR1 is LNHDA, CDR2 SQIVND (reference sequence). CDR3 bases: TGTGCCACCGCGGACCAGGCCACAGATACGCAGTATTTT. Protein: CATADQATDTQYF.

The rearrangement uses TRBV6-6 and TRBJ1-5, with 9 bases aligning to TRBD1. The CDR3 spans 15 residues. With 6 bases clipped from V and 0 bases from J, the junction kept 3 bases outside the gene matches. Germline CDR1 and CDR2: MNHNY and SVGAGI (reference sequence). This CDR3 reads CASRQGADSNQPQHF. In DNA form, the CDR3 reads TGTGCCAGCAGACAGGGGGCCGATAGCAATCAGCCCCAGCATTTT.

V usage is TRBV12-3 or TRBV12-4 and J usage is TRBJ1-5; maybe TRBD1 (5 bases). The CDR3 totals 16 residues. Trimming pared 4 bases from V and 0 bases from J, leaving 13 bases between. CDR3 DNA sequence: TGTGCCAGCAGTTGGGGGGGACCCTATAGCAATCAGCCCCAGCATTTT. It translates to CASSWGGPYSNQPQHF.

This rearrangement joins TRBV7-6 to TRBJ2-7; the D gene could be TRBD1 or TRBD2 (5 bases each). The CDR3 is 16 residues long. V was clipped by 1 base and J by 0 bases, with 13 bases between them. Germline values: CDR1 SGHVS, CDR2 FNYEAQ. In DNA form, the CDR3 reads TGTGCCAGCAGCTTAGTCCAGGGACCGCTCTCCTACGAGCAGTACTTC. Translation gives CASSLVQGPLSYEQYF.

J is TRBJ2-5 and V is TRBV12-3 or TRBV12-4, with D tentatively TRBD1 or TRBD2 (5 bases each). V shed 3 bases and J shed 4 bases, with 12 bases lying between them. CDR3 length: 14 amino acids. DNA for the CDR3: TGTGCCAGCAGTTTTCAGGGACCGGGAGAGACCCAGTACTTC. This codes for CASSFQGPGETQYF.

A single count supports this clonotype. The chain is built from TRBV19 and TRBJ2-3; D is uncertain. CDR1 and CDR2 (germline): LNHDA, SQIVND (reference sequence). V gave up 2 bases and J gave up 2 bases, with 17 bases separating them. CDR3 size: 17 residues. The CDR3 sequence is CASSIRAVSPSTDTQYF. The CDR3 nucleotides are TGTGCCAGTAGTATACGAGCAGTGAGCCCTTCCACAGATACGCAGTATTTT.